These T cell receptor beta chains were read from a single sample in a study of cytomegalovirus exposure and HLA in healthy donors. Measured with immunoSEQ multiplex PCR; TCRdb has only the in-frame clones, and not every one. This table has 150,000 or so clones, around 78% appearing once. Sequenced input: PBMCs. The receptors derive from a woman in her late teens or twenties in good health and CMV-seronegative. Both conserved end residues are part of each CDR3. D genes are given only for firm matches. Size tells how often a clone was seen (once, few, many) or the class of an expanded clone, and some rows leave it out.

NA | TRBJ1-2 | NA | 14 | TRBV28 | CASSRTGHDYGYTF | TGTGCCAGCAGCAGAACCGGACACGACTATGGCTACACCTTC
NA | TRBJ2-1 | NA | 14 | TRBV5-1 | CASSLISGNNEQFF | TGCGCCAGCAGCTTGATATCAGGGAACAATGAGCAGTTCTTC
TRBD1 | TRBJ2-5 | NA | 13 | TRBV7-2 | CASSTGGIETQYF | TGTGCCAGCAGCACAGGGGGCATAGAGACCCAGTACTTC
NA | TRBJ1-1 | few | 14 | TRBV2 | CASSGRGRYTEAFF | TGTGCCAGCAGTGGGCGGGGCAGGTACACTGAAGCTTTCTTT
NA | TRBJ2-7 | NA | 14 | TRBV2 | CASRTTARSYEQYF | TGTGCCAGCAGGACGACGGCCAGGTCCTACGAGCAGTACTTC
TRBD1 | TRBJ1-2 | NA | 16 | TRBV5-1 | CASSFAVGQIDYGYTF | TGCGCCAGCAGCTTTGCGGTGGGACAGATAGACTATGGCTACACCTTC
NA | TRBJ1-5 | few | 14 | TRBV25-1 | CASSEQGRNQPQHF | TGTGCCAGCAGTGAACAGGGTCGGAATCAGCCCCAGCATTTT
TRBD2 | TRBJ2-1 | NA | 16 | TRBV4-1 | CASSQEELAGNNEQFF | TGCGCCAGCAGCCAAGAGGAACTAGCGGGAAACAATGAGCAGTTCTTC
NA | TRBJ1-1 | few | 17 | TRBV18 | CASSPDSLTRMNTEAFF | TGTGCCAGCTCACCGGACTCCTTGACACGGATGAACACTGAAGCTTTCTTT
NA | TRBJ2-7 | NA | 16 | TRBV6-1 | CASSGPTGIRSYEQYF | TGTGCCAGCAGTGGACCTACAGGGATTAGGTCCTACGAGCAGTACTTC
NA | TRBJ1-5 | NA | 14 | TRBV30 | CAWSRGDGNQPQHF | TGTGCCTGGAGTCGGGGGGACGGCAATCAGCCCCAGCATTTT
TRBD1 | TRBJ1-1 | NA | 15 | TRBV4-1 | CASSTPGQGNTEAFF | TGCGCCAGCAGCACACCGGGACAGGGGAACACTGAAGCTTTCTTT
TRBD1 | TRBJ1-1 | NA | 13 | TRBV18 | CASSFQGVSEAFF | TGTGCCAGCTCATTCCAGGGGGTTTCTGAAGCTTTCTTT
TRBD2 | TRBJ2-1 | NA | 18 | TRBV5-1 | CASSLRAGGLGSYNEQFF | TGCGCCAGCAGCTTGCGGGCGGGGGGGCTAGGCTCCTACAATGAGCAGTTCTTC
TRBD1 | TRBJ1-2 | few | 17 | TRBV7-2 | CASSPLGQGAQLYGYTF | TGTGCCAGCAGCCCGCTTGGCCAGGGGGCCCAACTCTATGGCTACACCTTC
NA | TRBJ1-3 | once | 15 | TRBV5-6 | CASSPGTPRGNTIYF | TGTGCCAGCAGCCCAGGGACTCCAAGGGGAAACACCATATATTTT
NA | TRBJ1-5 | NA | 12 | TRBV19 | CASSALDQPQHF | TGTGCCAGTAGTGCGTTGGATCAGCCCCAGCATTTT
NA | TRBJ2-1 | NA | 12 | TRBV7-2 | CASSPVINEQFF | TGTGCCAGCAGCCCCGTAATCAATGAGCAGTTCTTC
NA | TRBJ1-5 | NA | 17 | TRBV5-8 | CASSVSTGGNSNQPQHF | TGTGCCAGCAGCGTCTCGACGGGGGGGAATAGCAATCAGCCCCAGCATTTT
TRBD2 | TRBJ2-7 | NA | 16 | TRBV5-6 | CASSVALTSVLYEQYF | TGTGCCAGCAGCGTCGCCTTGACTAGCGTTCTCTACGAGCAGTACTTC
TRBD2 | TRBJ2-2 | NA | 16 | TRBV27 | CASSFTSGSSTGELFF | TGTGCCAGCAGTTTCACTAGCGGGAGTTCCACCGGGGAGCTGTTTTTT
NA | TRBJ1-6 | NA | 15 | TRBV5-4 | CASSLRGAYNSPLHF | TGTGCCAGCAGCCTCCGGGGAGCCTATAATTCACCCCTCCACTTT
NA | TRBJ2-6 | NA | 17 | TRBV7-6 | CASSLQDRGSGANVLTF | TGTGCCAGCAGCTTACAGGATAGGGGCTCTGGGGCCAACGTCCTGACTTTC
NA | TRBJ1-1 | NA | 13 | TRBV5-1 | CASSQGTNTEAFF | TGCGCCAGCTCGCAGGGCACGAACACTGAAGCTTTCTTT
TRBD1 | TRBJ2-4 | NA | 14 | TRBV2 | CASSGDRAKNIQYF | TGTGCCAGCAGTGGGGACAGAGCCAAAAACATTCAGTACTTC
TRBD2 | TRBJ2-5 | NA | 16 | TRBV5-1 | CASSLQVVAGLSWKYF | TGCGCCAGCAGCTTGCAGGTGGTAGCGGGATTAAGTTGGAAGTACTTC
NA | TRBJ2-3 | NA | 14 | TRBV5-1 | CASSSRTMEDTQYF | TGCGCCAGCAGCTCTAGGACTATGGAGGATACGCAGTATTTT
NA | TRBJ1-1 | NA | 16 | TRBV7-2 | CASSFGRFGQGTEAFF | TGTGCCAGCAGCTTCGGCAGGTTCGGGCAGGGCACTGAAGCTTTCTTT
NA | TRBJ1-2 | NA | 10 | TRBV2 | CASSAPSYTF | TGTGCCAGCAGTGCCCCCTCCTACACCTTC
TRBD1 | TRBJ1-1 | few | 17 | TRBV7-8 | CASSTHRDRGGGTEAFF | TGTGCCAGCAGCACACACCGGGACAGGGGAGGTGGCACTGAAGCTTTCTTT
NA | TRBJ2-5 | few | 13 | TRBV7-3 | CASSLRGQETQYF | TGTGCCAGCAGCCTCCGGGGGCAAGAGACCCAGTACTTC
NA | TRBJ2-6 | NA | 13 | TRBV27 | CASSLSGANGLTF | TGTGCCAGCAGCCTCTCTGGGGCCAACGGCCTGACTTTC
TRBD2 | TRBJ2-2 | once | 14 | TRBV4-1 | CASSQPAGGGELFF | TGCGCCAGCAGCCAACCCGCGGGGGGCGGGGAGCTGTTTTTT
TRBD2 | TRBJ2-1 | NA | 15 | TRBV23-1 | CASSQSSGNYNEQFF | TGCGCCAGCAGTCAATCGAGCGGGAACTACAATGAGCAGTTCTTC
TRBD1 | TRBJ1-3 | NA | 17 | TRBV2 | CASSEAGTGVFGNTIYF | TGTGCCAGCAGTGAAGCCGGGACAGGGGTCTTTGGAAACACCATATATTTT
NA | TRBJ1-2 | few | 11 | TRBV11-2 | CASSTSYGYTF | TGTGCCAGCAGTACCAGCTATGGCTACACCTTC
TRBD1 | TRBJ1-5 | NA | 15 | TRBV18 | CASSGGQGNGQPQHF | TGTGCCAGCTCAGGGGGACAGGGAAATGGGCAGCCCCAGCATTTT
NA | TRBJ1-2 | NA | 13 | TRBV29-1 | CSVATGTFEGYTF | TGCAGCGTTGCGACAGGTACCTTCGAGGGCTACACCTTC
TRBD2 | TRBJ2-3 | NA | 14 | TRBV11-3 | CASSPRTREDTQYF | TGTGCCAGCAGCCCACGGACTAGGGAAGATACGCAGTATTTT
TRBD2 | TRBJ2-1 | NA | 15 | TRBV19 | CAIGTSVIAYNEQFF | TGTGCCATCGGAACTAGCGTCATTGCCTACAATGAGCAGTTCTTC
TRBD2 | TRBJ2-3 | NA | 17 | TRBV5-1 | CASSLPSGLAGTDTQYF | TGCGCCAGCAGCCTACCTTCAGGACTAGCGGGAACAGATACGCAGTATTTT